One and the same sample provided the 9 T cell receptor beta chains below, sequenced in a study of blood T cell repertoires in COVID-19. Clones were read by immunoSEQ multiplex PCR, and TCRdb kept only the in-frame ones, dropping some. The sample carries approximately 300,000 clones, around 83% recorded once. The specimen sequenced was peripheral blood. The receptors were gathered from a woman aged 45-59 years with acute or convalescent COVID-19.

The chain couples TRBV29-1 to TRBJ1-2; D is ambiguous. The CDR3 has 13 residues. V was shortened by 3 bases and J by 8 bases, with 16 bases between the two germline ends. Germline V gene sequence: CDR1 SQVTM, CDR2 ANQGSEA. CDR3 protein: CSVETRGDRGYTF. CDR3 in DNA: TGCAGCGTTGAGACCCGCGGTGATCGCGGCTACACCTTC.

This clone was recorded a few times. The gene calls are TRBV6-4 and TRBJ2-1; 9 nucleotides match TRBD2. With V trimmed by 1 base and J by 9 bases, 10 bases remained unmatched. The CDR3 loop spans 16 amino acids. Germline loops: CDR1 MRHNA, CDR2 SNTAGT. This CDR3 reads CASSDFGSGRGGEQFF. CDR3 nucleotide sequence: TGTGCCAGCAGTGACTTCGGTAGCGGGAGAGGGGGTGAGCAGTTCTTC.

V is TRBV11-1 and J is TRBJ2-5, with 9 bases identical to TRBD1. J gave up 7 bases and V 5 bases, and 8 bases lay outside the gene matches. Germline lookup yields CDR1 SGHAT and CDR2 FQDESV (reference sequence). There are 14 residues in the CDR3. CDR3 DNA: TGTGCCAGCAGCCCTGGACAGGGGCCTAGGACCCAGTACTTC. Residues: CASSPGQGPRTQYF.

The rearrangement joins TRBV4-1 to TRBJ2-1, with D possibly matching TRBD1 (5 bases). Germline assignment: CDR1 MGHRA and CDR2 YSYEKL. V was shortened by 0 bases and J by 0 bases, with 6 bases between the two germline ends. This CDR3 spans 15 amino acids. CDR3: CASSQDQGSYNEQFF. DNA for the CDR3: TGCGCCAGCAGCCAAGACCAGGGCTCCTACAATGAGCAGTTCTTC.

V and J are TRBV4-1 and TRBJ1-1, with D tentatively TRBD1 (6 bases). The length of the CDR3 is 15 residues. Germline V gene sequence: CDR1 MGHRA, CDR2 YSYEKL. V was trimmed by 3 bases and J by 0 bases, leaving 11 bases between them. CDR3 amino acids: CASSHGQLLNTEAFF. The CDR3 DNA reads as TGCGCCAGCAGCCATGGACAGCTACTGAACACTGAAGCTTTCTTT.

The J gene is TRBJ1-1, the V gene TRBV7-2; D is unclear. The germline CDR1 and CDR2 sequences are SGHTA and FQGNSA. V gave up 4 bases and J gave up 5 bases, with 14 bases separating them. The CDR3 extends over 14 amino acids. The CDR3 protein is CASSSTPERTEAFF. The DNA for the CDR3 is TGTGCCAGCAGCTCCACGCCCGAGCGAACTGAAGCTTTCTTT. The full variable domain, with the rest looked up from reference TRBV7-2 and TRBJ1-1, is GAGVSQSPSNKVTEKGKDVELRCDPISGHTALYWYRQSLGQGLEFLIYFQGNSAPDKSGLPSDRFSAERTGGSVSTLTIQRTQQEDSAVYLCASSSTPERTEAFFGQGTRLTVV.

J is TRBJ1-3 and V is TRBV5-1, with 7 bases fitting TRBD1. This CDR3 has 17 residues. Germline trimming cut 2 bases from V and 0 bases from J; bases unmatched to any gene: 8. Germline CDR1 and CDR2: SGHRS and YFSETQ. In nucleotides, the CDR3 is TGCGCCAGCAGCTTCGAGGGACAGTACCACTCTGGAAACACCATATATTTT. It is translated as CASSFEGQYHSGNTIYF.

The chain combines TRBV5-1 with TRBJ1-1; tentatively, D is TRBD1 (5 bases). The V gene lost 0 bases and the J gene lost 6 bases, with 12 bases spanning the gap. Germline values: CDR1 SGHRS, CDR2 YFSETQ. The CDR3 consists of 14 residues. This CDR3 is CASSLVAGTPEAFF. The CDR3 DNA reads TGCGCCAGCAGCTTGGTTGCGGGGACGCCTGAAGCTTTCTTT.

J is TRBJ2-1 and V is TRBV18, with D perhaps TRBD1 (5 bases). This CDR3 has 14 amino acids. Trimming removed 1 base at V and 4 bases at J, with 8 bases between. Germline values: CDR1 KGHSH, CDR2 LQKENI. Written as DNA, the CDR3 is TGTGCCAGCTCACCACTGACAGAATACAATGAGCAGTTCTTC. Translated, it gives CASSPLTEYNEQFF.